This T cell receptor beta chain was profiled in a study of blood T cell repertoires in COVID-19. The repertoire was sequenced with immunoSEQ multiplex PCR; TCRdb's copy has only in-frame clones and lacks some. The data hold some 280,000 clones, with around nine tenths observed a single time. The material sequenced was peripheral blood. This receptor was taken from a woman aged 35 to 49 who had recovered from COVID-19.

CDR3 protein: CASSPLGSAEQYF. The CDR3, as DNA: TGTGCCAGCAGTCCACTCGGGTCGGCCGAGCAGTACTTC. This chain joins TRBV6-5 and TRBJ2-7; the D is unclear. CDR3 length equals 13 residues. Trimming stripped 5 bases from V and 6 bases from J, with 14 bases between. Germline V gene lookup returns CDR1 MNHEY and CDR2 SVGAGI.